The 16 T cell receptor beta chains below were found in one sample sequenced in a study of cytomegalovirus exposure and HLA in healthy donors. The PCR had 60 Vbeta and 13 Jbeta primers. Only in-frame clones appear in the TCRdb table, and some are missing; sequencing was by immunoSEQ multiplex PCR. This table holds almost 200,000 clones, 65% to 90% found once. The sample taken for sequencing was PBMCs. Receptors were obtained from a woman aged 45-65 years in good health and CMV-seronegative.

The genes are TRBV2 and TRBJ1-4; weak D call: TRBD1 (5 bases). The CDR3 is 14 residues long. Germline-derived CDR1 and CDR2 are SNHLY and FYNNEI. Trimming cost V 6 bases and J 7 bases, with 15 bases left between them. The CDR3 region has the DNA TGTGCCAGCAGCGGGGGATCCCGGGGTGAAAAACTGTTTTTT. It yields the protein CASSGGSRGEKLFF. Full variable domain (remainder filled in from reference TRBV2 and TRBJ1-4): EPEVTQTPSHQVTQMGQEVILRCVPISNHLYFYWYRQILGQKVEFLVSFYNNEISEKSEIFDDQFSVERPDGSNFTLKIRSTKLEDSAMYFCASSGGSRGEKLFFGSGTQLSVL.

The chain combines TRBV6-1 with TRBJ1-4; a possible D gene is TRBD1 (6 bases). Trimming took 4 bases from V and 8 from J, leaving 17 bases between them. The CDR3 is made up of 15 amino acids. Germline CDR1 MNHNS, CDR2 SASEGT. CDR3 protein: CASSVGAQGGEKLFF. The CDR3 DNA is TGTGCCAGCAGTGTGGGGGCGCAGGGTGGAGAAAAACTGTTTTTT.

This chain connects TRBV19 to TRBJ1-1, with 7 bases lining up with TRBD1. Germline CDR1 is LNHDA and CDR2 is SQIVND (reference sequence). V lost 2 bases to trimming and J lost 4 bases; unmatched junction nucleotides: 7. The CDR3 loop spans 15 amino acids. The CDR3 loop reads CASSIIRDRGTEAFF. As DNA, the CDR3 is TGTGCCAGTAGTATAATTCGGGACAGAGGCACTGAAGCTTTCTTT.

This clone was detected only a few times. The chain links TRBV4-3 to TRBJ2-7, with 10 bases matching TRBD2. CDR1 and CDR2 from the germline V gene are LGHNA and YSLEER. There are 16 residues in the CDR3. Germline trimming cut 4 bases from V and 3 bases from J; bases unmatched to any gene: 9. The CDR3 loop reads CASSLLAGTSDYEQYF. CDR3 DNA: TGCGCCAGCAGCCTCCTGGCGGGGACTAGCGACTACGAGCAGTACTTC.

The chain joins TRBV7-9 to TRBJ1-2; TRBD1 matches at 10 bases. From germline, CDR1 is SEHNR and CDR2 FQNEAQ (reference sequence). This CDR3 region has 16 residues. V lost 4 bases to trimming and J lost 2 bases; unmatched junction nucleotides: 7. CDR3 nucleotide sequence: TGTGCCAGCAGCTCCAGGGGGGGACAGGGGAACTATGGCTACACCTTC. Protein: CASSSRGGQGNYGYTF.

The CDR3 is CASSPMAPSYNEQFF. DNA of the CDR3: TGTGCCAGCTCACCTATGGCACCCTCATACAATGAGCAGTTCTTC. V and J are TRBV18 and TRBJ2-1; D remains unclear. Trimming took off 3 bases at V and 4 bases at J, with 13 bases between the two ends. Germline CDR1 and CDR2: KGHSH and LQKENI. The CDR3 covers 15 residues.

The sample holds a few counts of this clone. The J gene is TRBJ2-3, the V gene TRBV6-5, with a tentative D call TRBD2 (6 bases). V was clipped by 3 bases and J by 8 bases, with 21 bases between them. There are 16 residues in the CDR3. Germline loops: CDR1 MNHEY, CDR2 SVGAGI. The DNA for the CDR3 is TGTGCCAGCAGTTATTCATTTAGCGGAGGTAGGGGTACGCAGTATTTT. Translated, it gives CASSYSFSGGRGTQYF.

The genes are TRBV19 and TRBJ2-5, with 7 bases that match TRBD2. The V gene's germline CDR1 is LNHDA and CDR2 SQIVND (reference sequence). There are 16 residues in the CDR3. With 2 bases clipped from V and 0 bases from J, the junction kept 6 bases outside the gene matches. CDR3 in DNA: TGTGCCAGTAGTATACGGGGGGACTCCTACCAAGAGACCCAGTACTTC. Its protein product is CASSIRGDSYQETQYF.

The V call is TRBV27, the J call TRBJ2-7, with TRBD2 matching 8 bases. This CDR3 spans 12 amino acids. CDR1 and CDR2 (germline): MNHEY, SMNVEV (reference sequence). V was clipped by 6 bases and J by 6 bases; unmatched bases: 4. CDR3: CASRSAGGEQYF. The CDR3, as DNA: TGTGCCAGCAGATCGGCGGGGGGCGAGCAGTACTTC.

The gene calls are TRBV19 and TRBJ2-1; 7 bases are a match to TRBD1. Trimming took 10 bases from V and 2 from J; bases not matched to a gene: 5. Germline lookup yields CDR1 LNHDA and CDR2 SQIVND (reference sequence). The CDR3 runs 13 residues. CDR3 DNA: TGTGCCACCGCCGGGACAGCCTACAATGAGCAGTTCTTC. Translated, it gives CATAGTAYNEQFF.

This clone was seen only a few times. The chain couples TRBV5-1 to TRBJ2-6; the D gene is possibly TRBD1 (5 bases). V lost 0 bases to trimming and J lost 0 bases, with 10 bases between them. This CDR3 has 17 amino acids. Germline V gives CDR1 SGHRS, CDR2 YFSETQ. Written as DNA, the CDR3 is TGCGCCAGCAGCTTGGGGACATTTTACTCTGGGGCCAACGTCCTGACTTTC. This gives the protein CASSLGTFYSGANVLTF. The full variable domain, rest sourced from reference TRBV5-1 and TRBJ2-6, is KAGVTQTPRYLIKTRGQQVTLSCSPISGHRSVSWYQQTPGQGLQFLFEYFSETQRNKGNFPGRFSGRQFSNSRSEMNVSTLELGDSALYLCASSLGTFYSGANVLTFGAGSRLTVL.

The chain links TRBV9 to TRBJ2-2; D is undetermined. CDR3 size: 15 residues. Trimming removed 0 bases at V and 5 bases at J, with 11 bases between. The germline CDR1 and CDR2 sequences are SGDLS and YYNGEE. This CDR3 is CASSVESIGTGELFF. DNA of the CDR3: TGTGCCAGCAGCGTAGAAAGCATCGGGACCGGGGAGCTGTTTTTT.

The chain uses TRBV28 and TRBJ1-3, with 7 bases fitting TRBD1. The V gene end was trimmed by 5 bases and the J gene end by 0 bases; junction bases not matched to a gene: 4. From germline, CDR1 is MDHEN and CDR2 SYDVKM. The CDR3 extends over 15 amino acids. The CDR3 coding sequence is TGTGCCAGCAGTGGCGGGACAGCCTCTGGAAACACCATATATTTT. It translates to CASSGGTASGNTIYF.

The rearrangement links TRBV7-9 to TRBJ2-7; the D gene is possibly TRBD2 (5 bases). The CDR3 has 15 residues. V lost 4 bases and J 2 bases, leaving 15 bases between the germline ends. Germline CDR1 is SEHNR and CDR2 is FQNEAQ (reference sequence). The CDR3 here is CASSSVSLEAYEQYF. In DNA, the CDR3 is TGTGCCAGCAGCTCGGTGAGCCTGGAGGCCTACGAGCAGTACTTC. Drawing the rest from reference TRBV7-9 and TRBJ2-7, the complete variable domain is DTGVSQNPRHKITKRGQNVTFRCDPISEHNRLYWYRQTLGQGPEFLTYFQNEAQLEKSRLLSDRFSAERPKGSFSTLEIQRTEQGDSAMYLCASSSVSLEAYEQYFGPGTRLTVT.

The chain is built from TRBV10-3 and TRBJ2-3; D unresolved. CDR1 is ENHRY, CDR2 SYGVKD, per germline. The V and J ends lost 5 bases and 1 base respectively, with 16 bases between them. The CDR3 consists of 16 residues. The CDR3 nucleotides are TGTGCCATCAGTCTTCTCCCTGGAGTTGGCACAGATACGCAGTATTTT. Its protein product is CAISLLPGVGTDTQYF.

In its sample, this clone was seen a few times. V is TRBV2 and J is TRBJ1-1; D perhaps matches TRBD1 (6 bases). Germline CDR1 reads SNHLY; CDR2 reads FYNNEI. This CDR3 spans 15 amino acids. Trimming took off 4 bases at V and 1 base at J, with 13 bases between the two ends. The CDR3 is CASSANLGGNTEAFF. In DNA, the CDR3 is TGTGCCAGCAGTGCAAATTTAGGGGGGAACACTGAAGCTTTCTTT.